This T cell receptor (beta chain) is from a study of response to subunit inactivated influenza vaccine. Study findings and constraints: That few new T cells are recruited by each seasonal influenza vaccination was the authors' suggestion.

Germline CDR1 is SGHAT and CDR2 is FQDESV (reference sequence). Trimming pared 5 bases from V and 0 bases from J, leaving 19 bases between. This CDR3 has 18 amino acids. On this clonotype: Its antigen remains unknown.

TCRdb redid the calling of the RT-PCR reads with MiXCR, one entry per CDR3 protein. This sample has around 320,000 distinct CDR3 sequences, with around 20% found just once. The sample in question was PBMCs from blood, obtained about 20 months after vaccination. The chain has TRBV11-1 and TRBJ2-2; D assignment may be TRBD1 or TRBD2 (5 bases each). This sequence was found in a man aged 45 to 75 who received an inactivated influenza vaccine. This chain's CDR3 is CASSAIRSGTANTGELFF. CDR3 sequence (DNA): TGTGCCAGCAGCGCAATCCGCTCCGGGACGGCGAACACCGGGGAGCTGTTTTTT.